The T cell receptor (beta chain) under discussion was sequenced for a study of blood T cell repertoires in COVID-19. As for the study in general: Sites in the United States, Italy and Spain provided acute and convalescent COVID-19 samples. In each case, the material was cDNA or gDNA derived from T cells, B-cell-depleted T cells, or PBMCs.

Under the authors' procedure: How many nucleated cells were present was estimated from reference gene primer amplification. Measured with immunoSEQ multiplex PCR; TCRdb has only the in-frame clones, and not every one. Clone size and the V and J calls come from that table; the DNA yielded D and trimming. The sample lists some 58,000 clones, roughly 84% occurring once. CDR1 LNHDA and CDR2 SQIVND come from the germline V gene (reference sequence). V was clipped by 7 bases and J by 4 bases, with 14 bases between them. The CDR3 runs 14 residues. The rearrangement uses TRBV19 and TRBJ2-1; D may be TRBD2 (6 bases). This TCR was recovered from a middle-aged man with active COVID-19. What was sequenced was peripheral blood. The CDR3 here is CASTYWGRYNEQFF. CDR3 in DNA: TGTGCCAGTACCTACTGGGGGAGGTACAATGAGCAGTTCTTC.